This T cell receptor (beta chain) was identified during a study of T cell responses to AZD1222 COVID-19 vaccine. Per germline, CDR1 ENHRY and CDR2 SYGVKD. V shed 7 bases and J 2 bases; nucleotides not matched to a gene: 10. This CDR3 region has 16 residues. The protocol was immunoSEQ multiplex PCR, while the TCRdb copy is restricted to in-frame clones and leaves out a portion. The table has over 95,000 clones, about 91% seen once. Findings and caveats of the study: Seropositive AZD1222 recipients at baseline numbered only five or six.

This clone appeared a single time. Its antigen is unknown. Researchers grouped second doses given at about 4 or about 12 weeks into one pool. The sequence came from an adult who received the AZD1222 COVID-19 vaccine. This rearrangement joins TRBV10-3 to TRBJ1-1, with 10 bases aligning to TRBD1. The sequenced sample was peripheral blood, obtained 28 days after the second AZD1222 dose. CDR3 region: CAINPGQGSGNTEAFF. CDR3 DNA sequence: TGTGCCATCAACCCGGGACAGGGGTCTGGTAACACTGAAGCTTTCTTT.